Listed here are 13 T cell receptor beta chains from one sample, sequenced in a study of tumor-infiltrating lymphocytes in primary liver carcinoma. Germline DNA was also extracted, and blood RNA derived from unsorted whole blood. From 500 ng of total RNA, TCR beta-specific cDNA was reverse-transcribed using a constant-region primer. Generation of the TCR beta libraries relied on three nested multiplex PCR rounds using slightly modified ARM-PCR. TRBV1-TRBV30 forward primers paired with a C-beta reverse primer were used in the first two PCR rounds, which ran roughly 10 cycles each. Via MiXCR, TCRdb re-called the multiplex PCR reads, giving one row per CDR3 protein. The sample yields 300,000 to 350,000 distinct CDR3 sequences, approximately 65% seen once. The sequencing sample was made of peripheral blood. Receptor source: a man aged 40-50 years with primary liver carcinoma and hepatitis B virus infection.

This clonotype was detected many times. The rearrangement joins TRBV12-3 or TRBV12-4 to TRBJ2-2; 10 bases match TRBD2. The CDR3 is 16 residues long. V shed 1 base and J 4 bases; nucleotides not matched to a gene: 3. CDR3 sequence (DNA): TGTGCCAGCAGTTTAGGGGTAGCGGGAGGCACCGGGGAGCTGTTTTTT. This translates into CASSLGVAGGTGELFF.

Notes on this clonotype: A read error may produce the germline difference seen at one junction end. This chain links TRBV11-2 with TRBJ2-3; no clear D gene. There are 12 residues in the CDR3. Germline CDR1 reads SGHAT; CDR2 reads FQNNGV. The CDR3 protein is CVSRYGSNTQYF. CDR3 nucleotides: TGTGTCAGCAGATACGGCAGCAATACGCAGTATTTT.

As concerns this clonotype: This may come from a read error, since a much larger clone is one base off. V gene TRBV14 combines with J gene TRBJ2-5; D unresolved. Germline V gives CDR1 SGHDN, CDR2 FVKESK. This CDR3 has 12 residues. V was pared by 7 bases and J by 4 bases, with 10 bases between. The CDR3 sequence is CASNHNRETQYF. CDR3 bases: TGTGCCAGCAACCATAACCGAGAGACCCAGTACTTC.

For this clonotype: This may be a read error: a much more frequent sequence differs by one nucleotide. The chain is built from TRBV4-1 and TRBJ2-3; 8 nucleotides agree with TRBD2. The CDR3 runs 15 residues. The V gene's germline CDR1 is MGHRA and CDR2 YSYEKL. Germline trimming cut 4 bases from V and 8 bases from J; bases unmatched to any gene: 11. CDR3 protein: CASSPLGRGIGTQYF. CDR3 sequence (DNA): TGCGCCAGCAGCCCTCTCGGGAGGGGAATAGGTACGCAGTATTTT.

Concerning this clonotype: Germline is not matched at one junction end, which may reflect a read error. The V gene is TRBV11-2, the J gene TRBJ2-1; 7 bases fit TRBD2. The CDR3 runs 16 residues. Germline assignment: CDR1 SGHAT and CDR2 FQNNGV. The CDR3 DNA follows: TGTGCCAGCAGCTTAGCGGGGAGGGCCCCATACAATGAGCAGTTTTTC. Protein: CASSLAGRAPYNEQFF.

With respect to this clonotype: A clone one base away is much larger, so this may be a read error. This chain connects TRBV14 to TRBJ2-1; weak D call: TRBD1 (5 bases). Germline CDR1 and CDR2: SGHDN and FVKESK. This CDR3 region has 16 residues. The CDR3 DNA reads TGTGCCAACAGCACACTGTTTAAAAACACAGGCAATGAGCAGTTCTTC. Its protein product is CANSTLFKNTGNEQFF.

Only a few counts were recorded for this clonotype. Written as DNA, the CDR3 is TGTGCCAGCAGTTACTCTGCGGGAGGGAACTACGAGCAGTACTTC. Its protein product is CASSYSAGGNYEQYF. The rearrangement uses TRBV6-5 and TRBJ2-7, with TRBD2 identical over 9 bases. Germline CDR1 and CDR2: MNHEY and SVGAGI. The CDR3 consists of 15 residues. Unmatched junction bases numbered 3, after V lost 0 bases and J lost 3 bases.

The CDR3 reads CSALTSGNVTDTQYF. The CDR3 bases are TGCAGCGCCTTGACTAGCGGGAATGTAACAGATACGCAGTATTTT. The rearrangement joins TRBV29-1 to TRBJ2-3; TRBD2 aligns across 11 bases. The CDR3 spans 15 residues. From germline, CDR1 is SQVTM and CDR2 ANQGSEA. With V trimmed by 7 bases and J by 3 bases, 9 bases remained unmatched.

To note about this clonotype: Just one base apart from a much larger clone, this may be a read error. The chain links TRBV4-1 to TRBJ2-5; D possibly corresponds to TRBD1 (6 bases). Trimming pared 1 base from V and 2 bases from J, leaving 14 bases between. Germline V gene lookup returns CDR1 MGHRA and CDR2 YSYEKL. The CDR3 runs 16 residues. CDR3 DNA sequence: TGCGCCAGCAGCCAAGCTCCCGAGGACAGTCAAGAGACCCAGTACTTC. Protein: CASSQAPEDSQETQYF.

About this clonotype itself: Being one base from a much bigger clone, this may be a read error. The V and J genes are TRBV4-1 and TRBJ1-4; perhaps TRBD1 as D (6 bases). The CDR3 covers 15 residues. CDR1 and CDR2 (germline): MGHRA, YSYEKL. CDR3 protein: CASIQSQDSWEKLFF. The CDR3 nucleotides are TGCGCCAGCATCCAATCTCAGGACAGTTGGGAAAAACTGTTTTTT.

A note on this clonotype: A clone one base away is much larger, so this may be a read error. The chain uses TRBV10-2 and TRBJ2-1, with no clear D. Germline CDR1 WSHSY, CDR2 SAAADI. V shed 4 bases and J shed 6 bases, with 10 bases lying between them. The CDR3 sequence is 13 residues long. The CDR3 DNA reads TGCGCCAGCAGTGGAACAAGAGTCAATGAGCAGTTCTTC. It translates to CASSGTRVNEQFF.

Of note for this clonotype: Because it lacks the conserved phenylalanine or tryptophan at the end, this CDR3 is likely a read error. The DNA is omitted, as the CDR3 cannot be located on it reliably, and the CDR3 follows TCRdb's listing. The chain is built from TRBV6-5 and TRBJ2-7. CDR1 and CDR2 (germline): MNHEY, SVGAGI. The length of the CDR3 is 11 amino acids, counting both ends. The CDR3 loop is CASSDSYEQYL.

This clonotype came up many times. The chain carries TRBV6-5 and TRBJ2-7; D is possibly TRBD2 (6 bases). Germline loops: CDR1 MNHEY, CDR2 SVGAGI. V lost 2 bases, J lost 6 bases, and 8 bases lay in between. The CDR3 extends over 12 amino acids. The CDR3 DNA is TGTGCCAGCAGTTACGCGGGGTCCGAGCAGTACTTC. This sequence encodes CASSYAGSEQYF.